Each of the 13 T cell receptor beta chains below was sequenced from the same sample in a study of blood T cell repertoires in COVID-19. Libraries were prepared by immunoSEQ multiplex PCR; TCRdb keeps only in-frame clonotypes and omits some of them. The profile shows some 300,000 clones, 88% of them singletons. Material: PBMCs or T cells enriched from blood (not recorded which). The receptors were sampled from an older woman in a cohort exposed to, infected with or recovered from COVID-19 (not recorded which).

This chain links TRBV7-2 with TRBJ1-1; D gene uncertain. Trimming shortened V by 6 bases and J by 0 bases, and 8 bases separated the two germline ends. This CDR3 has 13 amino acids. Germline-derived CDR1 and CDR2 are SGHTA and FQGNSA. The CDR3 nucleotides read TGTGCCAGCAGTCTACAGATGAACACTGAAGCTTTCTTT. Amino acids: CASSLQMNTEAFF.

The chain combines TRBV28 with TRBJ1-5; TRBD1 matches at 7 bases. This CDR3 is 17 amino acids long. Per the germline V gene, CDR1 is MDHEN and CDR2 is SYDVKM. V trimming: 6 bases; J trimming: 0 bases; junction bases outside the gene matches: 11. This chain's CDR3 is CASRSRDSVYSNQPQHF. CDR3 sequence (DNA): TGTGCCAGCAGATCTAGGGACAGCGTTTATAGCAATCAGCCCCAGCATTTT.

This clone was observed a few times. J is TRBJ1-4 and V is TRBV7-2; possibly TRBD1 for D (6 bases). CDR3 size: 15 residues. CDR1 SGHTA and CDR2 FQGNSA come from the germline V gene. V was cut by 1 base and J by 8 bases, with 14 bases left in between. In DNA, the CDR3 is TGTGCCAGCAGCTTAGGGATTGGGGGGGCCGAAAAACTGTTTTTT. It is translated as CASSLGIGGAEKLFF.

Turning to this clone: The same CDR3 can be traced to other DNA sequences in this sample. DNA of the CDR3: TGTGCCTGGAGTGTACGGGAAGATCAGCCCCAGCATTTT. It is translated as CAWSVREDQPQHF. The rearrangement links TRBV30 to TRBJ1-5; D unresolved. V was trimmed by 0 bases and J by 5 bases, leaving 8 bases between them. The CDR3 is made up of 13 amino acids. The V gene's germline CDR1 is GTSNPN and CDR2 SVGIG (reference sequence).

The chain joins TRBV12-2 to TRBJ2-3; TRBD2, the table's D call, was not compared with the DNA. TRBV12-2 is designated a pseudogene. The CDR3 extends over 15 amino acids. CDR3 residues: CASRPLAGTTDTQYF. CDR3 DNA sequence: TGTGCAAGTCGCCCCCTAGCGGGAACCACAGATACGCAGTATTTT.

CDR3 sequence: CASSLGGQGSSYEQYF. The CDR3 DNA reads as TGCGCCAGCAGCCTGGGCGGACAGGGAAGCTCCTACGAGCAGTACTTC. This rearrangement joins TRBV5-1 to TRBJ2-7; 8 bases fit TRBD1. The CDR3 has 16 amino acids. With V trimmed by 4 bases and J by 0 bases, 9 bases remained unmatched. Germline assignment: CDR1 SGHRS and CDR2 YFSETQ.

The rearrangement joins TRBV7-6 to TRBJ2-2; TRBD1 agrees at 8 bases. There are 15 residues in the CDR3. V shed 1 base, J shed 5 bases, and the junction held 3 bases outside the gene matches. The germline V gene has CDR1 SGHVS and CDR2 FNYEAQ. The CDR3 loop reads CASSLGDRTTGELFF. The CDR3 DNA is TGTGCCAGCAGCTTAGGGGACAGGACAACCGGGGAGCTGTTTTTT. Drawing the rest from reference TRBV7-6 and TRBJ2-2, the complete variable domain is GAGVSQSPRYKVTKRGQDVALRCDPISGHVSLYWYRQALGQGPEFLTYFNYEAQQDKSGLPNDRFSAERPEGSISTLTIQRTEQRDSAMYRCASSLGDRTTGELFFGEGSRLTVL.

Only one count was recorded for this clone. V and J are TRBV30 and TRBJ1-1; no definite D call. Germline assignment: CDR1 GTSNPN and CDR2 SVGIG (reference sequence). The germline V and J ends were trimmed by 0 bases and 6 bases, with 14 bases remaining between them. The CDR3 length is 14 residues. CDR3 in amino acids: CAWSVQSGWAEAFF. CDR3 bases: TGTGCCTGGAGTGTACAGTCAGGTTGGGCTGAAGCTTTCTTT. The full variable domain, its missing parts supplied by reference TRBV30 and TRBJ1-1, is SQTIHQWPATLVQPVGSPLSLECTVEGTSNPNLYWYRQAAGRGLQLLFYSVGIGQISSEVPQNLSASRPQDRQFILSSKKLLLSDSGFYLCAWSVQSGWAEAFFGQGTRLTVV.

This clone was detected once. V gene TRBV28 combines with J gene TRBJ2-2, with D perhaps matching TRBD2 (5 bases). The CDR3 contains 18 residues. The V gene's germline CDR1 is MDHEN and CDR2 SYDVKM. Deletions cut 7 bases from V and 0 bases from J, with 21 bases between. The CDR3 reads CASNAIRGGDTNTGELFF. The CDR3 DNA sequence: TGTGCCAGCAACGCCATCCGGGGTGGCGACACGAACACCGGGGAGCTGTTTTTT.

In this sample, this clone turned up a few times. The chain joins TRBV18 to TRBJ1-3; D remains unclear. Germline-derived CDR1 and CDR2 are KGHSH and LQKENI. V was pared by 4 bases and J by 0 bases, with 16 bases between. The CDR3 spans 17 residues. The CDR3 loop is CASSLSPDILSGNTIYF. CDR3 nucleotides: TGTGCCAGCTCACTAAGCCCCGATATACTCTCTGGAAACACCATATATTTT.

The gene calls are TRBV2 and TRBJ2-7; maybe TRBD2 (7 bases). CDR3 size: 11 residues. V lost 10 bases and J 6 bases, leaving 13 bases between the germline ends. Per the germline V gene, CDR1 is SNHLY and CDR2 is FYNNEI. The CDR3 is CAIGGGFEQYF. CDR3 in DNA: TGTGCCATAGGGGGGGGCTTCGAGCAGTACTTC.

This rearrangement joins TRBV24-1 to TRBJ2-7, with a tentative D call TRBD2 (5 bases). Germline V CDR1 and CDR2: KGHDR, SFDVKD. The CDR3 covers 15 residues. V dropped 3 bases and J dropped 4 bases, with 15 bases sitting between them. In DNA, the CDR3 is TGTGCCACCAGTGATCCGAGGGATCCCTATTACGAGCAGTACTTC. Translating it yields CATSDPRDPYYEQYF.

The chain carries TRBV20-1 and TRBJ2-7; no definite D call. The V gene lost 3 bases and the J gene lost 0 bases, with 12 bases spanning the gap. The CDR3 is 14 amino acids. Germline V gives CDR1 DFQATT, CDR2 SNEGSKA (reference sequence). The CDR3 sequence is CSASKIPSSYEQYF. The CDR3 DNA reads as TGCAGTGCTAGTAAGATTCCTAGCTCCTACGAGCAGTACTTC.